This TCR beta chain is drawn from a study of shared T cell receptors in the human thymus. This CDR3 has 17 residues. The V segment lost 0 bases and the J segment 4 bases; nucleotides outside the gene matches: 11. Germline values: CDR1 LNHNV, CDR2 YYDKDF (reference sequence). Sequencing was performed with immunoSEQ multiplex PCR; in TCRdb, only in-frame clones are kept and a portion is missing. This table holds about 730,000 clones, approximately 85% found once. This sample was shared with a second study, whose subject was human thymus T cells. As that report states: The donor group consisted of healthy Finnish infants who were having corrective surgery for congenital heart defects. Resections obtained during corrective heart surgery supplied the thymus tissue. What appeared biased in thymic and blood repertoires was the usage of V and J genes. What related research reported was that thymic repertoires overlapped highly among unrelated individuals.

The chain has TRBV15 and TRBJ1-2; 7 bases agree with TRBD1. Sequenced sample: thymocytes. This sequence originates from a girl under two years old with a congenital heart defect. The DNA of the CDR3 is TGTGCCACCAGCAGAGAGGGGAAATCGACAGGGCGCTATGGCTACACCTTC. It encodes CATSREGKSTGRYGYTF.